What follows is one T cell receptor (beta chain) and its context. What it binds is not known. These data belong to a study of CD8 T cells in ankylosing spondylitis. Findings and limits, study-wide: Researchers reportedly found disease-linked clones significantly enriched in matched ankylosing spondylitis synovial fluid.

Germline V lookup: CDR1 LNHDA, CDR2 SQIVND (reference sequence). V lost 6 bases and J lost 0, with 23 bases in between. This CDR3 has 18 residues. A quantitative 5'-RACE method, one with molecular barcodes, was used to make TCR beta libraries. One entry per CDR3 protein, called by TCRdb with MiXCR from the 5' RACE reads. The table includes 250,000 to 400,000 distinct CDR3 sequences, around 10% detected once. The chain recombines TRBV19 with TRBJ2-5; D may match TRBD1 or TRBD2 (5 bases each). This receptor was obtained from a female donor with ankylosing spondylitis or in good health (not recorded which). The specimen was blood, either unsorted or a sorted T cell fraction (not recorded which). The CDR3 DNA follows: TGTGCCAGTAGCCCGGCCGGGCGTTGGGACCTGTACCAAGAGACCCAGTACTTC. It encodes CASSPAGRWDLYQETQYF. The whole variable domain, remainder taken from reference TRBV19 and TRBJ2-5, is DGGITQSPKYLFRKEGQNVTLSCEQNLNHDAMYWYRQDPGQGLRLIYYSQIVNDFQKGDIAEGYSVSREKKESFPLTVTSAQKNPTAFYLCASSPAGRWDLYQETQYFGPGTRLLVL.